Sequencing of this T cell receptor beta chain was carried out in a study of T-cell memory formation after mild COVID-19. On the study more broadly: For the most part, TCR clusters were specific to one donor. Study results and caveats: Certain responding clones were present in pre-infection memory, suggesting participation of cross-reactive memory.

The CDR3 has 15 amino acids. The germline gives CDR1 SGHRS, CDR2 YFSETQ. The V end lost 4 bases, the J end lost 0 bases, and 11 bases lay between the germline ends. With constant-segment primers, 5'RACE yielded cDNA libraries of TCR alpha and TCR beta that carried sample barcodes and UMIs. TCRdb redid the calling of the 5' RACE reads with MiXCR, one entry per CDR3 protein. The sample yields roughly 80,000 distinct CDR3 sequences, about 23% seen once. A few counts support this clonotype. As yet, its antigen is unknown. The receptor's source is a man aged 18 to 30 who had mild COVID-19 (a few samples of this study predate the infection). Cell type and time point are not known. The source material was PBMCs or a T cell subset sorted from them (not recorded which). The gene calls are TRBV5-1 and TRBJ1-3; D gene ambiguous. The CDR3 region has the DNA TGCGCCAGCAGCCCGTTTGGGCGCTCTGGAAACACCATATATTTT. It encodes CASSPFGRSGNTIYF.